These 5 T cell receptor beta chains share one sample of origin, sequenced in a study of blood T cell repertoires in COVID-19. Libraries were prepared by immunoSEQ multiplex PCR; TCRdb keeps only in-frame clonotypes and omits some of them. The table records around 150,000 clones, 82% of them present only once. Sequences were obtained from peripheral blood. These receptors came from a woman aged 40 to 50 with COVID-19, enrolled during active disease.

The genes are TRBV29-1 and TRBJ2-5; D is perhaps TRBD2 (6 bases). The V end was cut by 7 bases, the J end by 1 base, with 10 bases between. The CDR3 covers 12 residues. Germline V gene sequence: CDR1 SQVTM, CDR2 ANQGSEA. DNA of the CDR3: TGCAGCGCGGCGGGATCCCAAGAGACCCAGTACTTC. Its protein product is CSAAGSQETQYF.

The chain uses TRBV2 and TRBJ2-1; perhaps TRBD2 as D (6 bases). The length of the CDR3 is 14 residues. Germline V CDR1 and CDR2: SNHLY, FYNNEI. V was clipped by 1 base and J by 10 bases, with 14 bases between them. As DNA, the CDR3 is TGTGCCAGCAGTGAAGTTGGGCTGGGGAGGGAGCAGTTCTTC. As protein: CASSEVGLGREQFF.

The genes are TRBV19 and TRBJ2-4; 12 nucleotides line up with TRBD2. The CDR3 is 18 amino acids. V lost 5 bases to trimming and J lost 0 bases; unmatched junction nucleotides: 8. Germline V gene lookup returns CDR1 LNHDA and CDR2 SQIVND (reference sequence). The CDR3 sequence: CASSPRTSGNLAKNIQYF. The CDR3 region has the DNA TGTGCCAGTAGTCCGCGGACTAGCGGGAATCTAGCCAAAAACATTCAGTACTTC. The full variable domain, completed using reference TRBV19 and TRBJ2-4, is DGGITQSPKYLFRKEGQNVTLSCEQNLNHDAMYWYRQDPGQGLRLIYYSQIVNDFQKGDIAEGYSVSREKKESFPLTVTSAQKNPTAFYLCASSPRTSGNLAKNIQYFGAGTRLSVL.

This clone was detected a few times. V gene TRBV29-1 combines with J gene TRBJ2-1; 8 positions match TRBD2. V lost 3 bases, J lost 8 bases, and 9 bases stayed unmatched. Germline CDR1 reads SQVTM; CDR2 reads ANQGSEA. The CDR3 extends over 14 amino acids. The CDR3 DNA is TGCAGCGTTGATCGGCGAAGCGGGAGTTATGAGCAGTTCTTC. Protein product: CSVDRRSGSYEQFF.

The J gene is TRBJ1-5, the V gene TRBV10-2; the D gene is possibly TRBD1 (6 bases). V lost 3 bases, J lost 2 bases, and 11 bases lay in between. The germline V gene encodes CDR1 WSHSY and CDR2 SAAADI. The CDR3 has 15 amino acids. The CDR3 bases are TGCGCCAGCAGTGATCGGGCAGGGGGCAATCAGCCCCAGCATTTT. It encodes CASSDRAGGNQPQHF.